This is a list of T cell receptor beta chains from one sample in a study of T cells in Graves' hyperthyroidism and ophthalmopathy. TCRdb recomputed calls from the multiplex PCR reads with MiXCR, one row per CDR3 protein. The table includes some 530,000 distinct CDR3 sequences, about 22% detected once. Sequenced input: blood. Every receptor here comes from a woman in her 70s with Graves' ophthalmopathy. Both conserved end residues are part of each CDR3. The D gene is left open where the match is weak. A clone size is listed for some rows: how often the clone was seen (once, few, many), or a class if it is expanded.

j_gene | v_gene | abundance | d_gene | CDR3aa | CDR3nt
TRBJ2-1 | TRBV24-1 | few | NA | CATSESGVYNEQFF | TGTGCCACCAGTGAATCTGGGGTTTACAATGAGCAGTTCTTC
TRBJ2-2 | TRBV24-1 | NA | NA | CATSDTTTGDTGELFF | TGTGCCACCAGTGATACGACGACAGGTGACACCGGGGAGCTGTTTTTT
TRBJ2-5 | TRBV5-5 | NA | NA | CATGRGRTETQYF | TGTGCCACCGGACGGGGCAGAACGGAGACCCAGTACTTC
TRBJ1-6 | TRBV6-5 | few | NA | CASKAEEHNSPLHF | TGTGCCAGCAAAGCAGAGGAGCATAATTCACCCCTCCACTTT
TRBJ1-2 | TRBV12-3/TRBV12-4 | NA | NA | CASWSPVGGYTF | TGTGCCAGCTGGAGTCCCGTCGGTGGCTACACCTTC
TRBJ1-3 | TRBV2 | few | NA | CASSEQGNTIYF | TGTGCCAGCAGTGAACAAGGAAACACCATATATTTT
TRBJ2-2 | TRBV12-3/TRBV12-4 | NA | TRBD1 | CASSQQGAVGELFF | TGTGCCAGCAGTCAGCAGGGGGCGGTCGGGGAGCTGTTTTTT
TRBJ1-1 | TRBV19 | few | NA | CASSIGLEAFF | TGTGCCAGTAGTATAGGCCTTGAAGCTTTCTTT
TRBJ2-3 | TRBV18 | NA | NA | CASSPIESDTQYF | TGTGCCAGCTCACCTATCGAGTCAGATACGCAGTATTTT
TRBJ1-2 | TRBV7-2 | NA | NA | CASTANHDGRNYGYTF | TGTGCCAGCACCGCAAACCACGACGGAAGAAACTATGGCTACACCTTC
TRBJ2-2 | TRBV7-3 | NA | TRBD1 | CASSAQGALGELFF | TGTGCCAGCAGCGCACAGGGGGCGCTTGGGGAGCTGTTTTTT
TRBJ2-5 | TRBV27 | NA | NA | CASRRTPNRGFQETQYF | TGTGCCAGCAGAAGAACCCCGAATCGGGGCTTTCAAGAGACCCAGTACTTC
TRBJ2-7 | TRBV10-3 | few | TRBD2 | CAISESMGLAGTRQYF | TGTGCCATCAGTGAGTCTATGGGACTAGCGGGGACGCGGCAGTACTTC
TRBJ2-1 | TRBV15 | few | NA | CATSRDISRPQFF | TGTGCCACCAGCAGAGATATTTCCCGCCCCCAGTTCTTC
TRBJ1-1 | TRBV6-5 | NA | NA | CASSYVAAGDTEAFF | TGTGCCAGCAGTTACGTGGCAGCCGGGGACACTGAAGCTTTCTTT
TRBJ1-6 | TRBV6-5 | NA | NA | CASSYSNSNNYNSPLHF | TGTGCCAGCAGTTACTCGAACAGCAATAACTATAATTCACCCCTCCACTTT
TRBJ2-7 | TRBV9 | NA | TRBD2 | CASSPGGSTPYEQYF | TGTGCCAGCAGCCCGGGGGGGAGCACTCCCTACGAGCAGTACTTC
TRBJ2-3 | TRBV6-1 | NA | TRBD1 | CASRHAGQGADTQYF | TGTGCCAGCAGACACGCCGGACAGGGGGCGGATACGCAGTATTTT
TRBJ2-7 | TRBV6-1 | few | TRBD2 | CASKMTSGPYEQYF | TGTGCCAGCAAAATGACTAGCGGACCCTACGAGCAGTACTTC
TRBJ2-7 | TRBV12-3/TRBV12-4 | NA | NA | CASSLGWGAYEQYF | TGTGCCAGCAGTTTGGGGTGGGGGGCCTACGAGCAGTACTTC
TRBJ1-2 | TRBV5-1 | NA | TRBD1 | CASSSTFGTGGRGGYGYTF | TGCGCCAGCAGTTCCACCTTCGGGACAGGGGGCCGGGGTGGCTATGGCTACACCTTC
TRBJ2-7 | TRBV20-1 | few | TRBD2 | CSARELAGGHEQYF | TGCAGTGCTAGAGAACTAGCGGGAGGCCACGAGCAGTACTTC